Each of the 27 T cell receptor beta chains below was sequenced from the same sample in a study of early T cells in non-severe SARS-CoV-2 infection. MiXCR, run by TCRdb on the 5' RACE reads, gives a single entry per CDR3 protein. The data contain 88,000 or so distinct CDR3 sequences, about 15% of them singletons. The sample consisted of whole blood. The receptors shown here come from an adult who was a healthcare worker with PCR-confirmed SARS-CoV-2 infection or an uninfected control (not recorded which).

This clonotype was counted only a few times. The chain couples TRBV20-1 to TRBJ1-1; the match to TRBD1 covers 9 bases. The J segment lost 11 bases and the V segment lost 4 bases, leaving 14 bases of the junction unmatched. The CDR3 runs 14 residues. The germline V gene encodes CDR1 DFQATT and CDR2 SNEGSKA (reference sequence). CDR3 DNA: TGCAGTGCTAATTGGGACAGGGATGAATTTGAGGCTTTCTTT. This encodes CSANWDRDEFEAFF.

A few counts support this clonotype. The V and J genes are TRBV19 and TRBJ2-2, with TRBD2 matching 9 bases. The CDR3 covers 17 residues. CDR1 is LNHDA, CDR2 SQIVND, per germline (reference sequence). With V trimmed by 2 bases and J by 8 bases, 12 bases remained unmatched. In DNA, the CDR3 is TGTGCCAGTAGTATACGGGGACTAGCCCCTCTCCCTGGGGAGCTGTTTTTT. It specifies CASSIRGLAPLPGELFF.

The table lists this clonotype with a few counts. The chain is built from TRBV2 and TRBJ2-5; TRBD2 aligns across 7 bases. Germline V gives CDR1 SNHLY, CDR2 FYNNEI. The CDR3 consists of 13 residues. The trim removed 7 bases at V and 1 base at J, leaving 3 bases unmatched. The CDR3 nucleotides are TGTGCCAGCAAGGGACTACTCCAAGAGACCCAGTACTTC. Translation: CASKGLLQETQYF. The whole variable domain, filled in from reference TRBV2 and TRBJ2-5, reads EPEVTQTPSHQVTQMGQEVILRCVPISNHLYFYWYRQILGQKVEFLVSFYNNEISEKSEIFDDQFSVERPDGSNFTLKIRSTKLEDSAMYFCASKGLLQETQYFGPGTRLLVL.

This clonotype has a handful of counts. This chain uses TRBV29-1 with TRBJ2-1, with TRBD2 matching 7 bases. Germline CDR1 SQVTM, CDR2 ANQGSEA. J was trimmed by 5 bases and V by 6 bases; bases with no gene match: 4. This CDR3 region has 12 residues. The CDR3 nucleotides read TGCAGCGTCCGAGCGGGAAACAATGAGCAGTTCTTC. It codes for CSVRAGNNEQFF.

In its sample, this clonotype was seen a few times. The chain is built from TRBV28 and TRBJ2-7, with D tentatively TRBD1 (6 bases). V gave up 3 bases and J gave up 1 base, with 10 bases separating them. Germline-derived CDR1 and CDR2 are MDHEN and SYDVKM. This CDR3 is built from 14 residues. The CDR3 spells CASSLQGKSYEQYF. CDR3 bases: TGTGCCAGCAGTTTGCAGGGGAAGTCCTACGAGCAGTACTTC.

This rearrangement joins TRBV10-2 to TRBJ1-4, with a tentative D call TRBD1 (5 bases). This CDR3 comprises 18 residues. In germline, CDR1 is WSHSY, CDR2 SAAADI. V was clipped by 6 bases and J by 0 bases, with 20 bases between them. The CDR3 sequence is CASSKTGLQGPTNEKLFF. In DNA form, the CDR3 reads TGCGCCAGCAGCAAAACAGGCTTGCAGGGCCCAACTAATGAAAAACTGTTTTTT.

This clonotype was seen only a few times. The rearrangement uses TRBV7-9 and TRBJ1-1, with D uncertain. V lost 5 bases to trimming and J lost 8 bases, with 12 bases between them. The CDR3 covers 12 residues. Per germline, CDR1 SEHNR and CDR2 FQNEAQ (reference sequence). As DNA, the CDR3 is TGTGCCAGCAGCCTAGGGAGTAACGAAGCTTTCTTT. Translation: CASSLGSNEAFF.

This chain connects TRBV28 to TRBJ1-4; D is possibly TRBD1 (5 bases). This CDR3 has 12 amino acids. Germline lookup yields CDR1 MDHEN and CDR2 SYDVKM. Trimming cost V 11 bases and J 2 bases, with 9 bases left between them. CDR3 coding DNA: TGTGCCGGAAGGGGTACTAATGAAAAACTGTTTTTT. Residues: CAGRGTNEKLFF.

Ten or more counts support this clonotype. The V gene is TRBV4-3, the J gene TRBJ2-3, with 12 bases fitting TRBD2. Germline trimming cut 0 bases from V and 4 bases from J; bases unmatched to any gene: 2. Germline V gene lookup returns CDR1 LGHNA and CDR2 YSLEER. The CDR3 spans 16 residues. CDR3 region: CASSQDLAGGPDTQYF. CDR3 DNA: TGCGCCAGCAGCCAAGATCTAGCGGGAGGGCCAGATACGCAGTATTTT.

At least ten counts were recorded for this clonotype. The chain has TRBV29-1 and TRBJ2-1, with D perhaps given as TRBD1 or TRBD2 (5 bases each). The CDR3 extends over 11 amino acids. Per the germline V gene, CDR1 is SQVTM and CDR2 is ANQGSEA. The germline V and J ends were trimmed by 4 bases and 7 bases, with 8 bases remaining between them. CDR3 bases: TGCAGCGTTGTGTGGGGGAATGAGCAGTTCTTC. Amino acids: CSVVWGNEQFF.

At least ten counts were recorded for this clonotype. The CDR3 sequence is CSASGLPPNNEQFF. The CDR3 DNA follows: TGCAGTGCGAGTGGACTGCCTCCCAACAATGAGCAGTTCTTC. The rearrangement uses TRBV20-1 and TRBJ2-1, with D perhaps TRBD2 (5 bases). This CDR3 contains 14 residues. Germline V CDR1 and CDR2: DFQATT, SNEGSKA (reference sequence). V was shortened by 6 bases and J by 5 bases, with 17 bases between the two germline ends.

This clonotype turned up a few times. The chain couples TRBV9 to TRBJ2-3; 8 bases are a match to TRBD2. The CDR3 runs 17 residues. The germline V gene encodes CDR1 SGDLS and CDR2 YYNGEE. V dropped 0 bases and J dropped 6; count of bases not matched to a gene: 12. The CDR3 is CASSVGTSPGSGDTQYF. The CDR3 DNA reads TGTGCCAGCAGCGTAGGGACTAGCCCGGGGTCGGGGGATACGCAGTATTTT.

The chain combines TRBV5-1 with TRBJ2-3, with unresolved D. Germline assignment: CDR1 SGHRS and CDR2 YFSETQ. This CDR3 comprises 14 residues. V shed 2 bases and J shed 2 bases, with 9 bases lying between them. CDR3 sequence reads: CASSFGLFTDTQYF. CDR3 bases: TGCGCCAGCAGCTTTGGCCTATTCACAGATACGCAGTATTTT. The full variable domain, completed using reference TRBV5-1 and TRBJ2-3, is KAGVTQTPRYLIKTRGQQVTLSCSPISGHRSVSWYQQTPGQGLQFLFEYFSETQRNKGNFPGRFSGRQFSNSRSEMNVSTLELGDSALYLCASSFGLFTDTQYFGPGTRLTVL.

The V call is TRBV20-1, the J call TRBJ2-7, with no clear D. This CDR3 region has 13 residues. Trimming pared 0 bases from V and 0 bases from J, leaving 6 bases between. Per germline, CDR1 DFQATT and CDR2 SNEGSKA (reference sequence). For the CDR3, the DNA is TGCAGTGCTAGAGATAACAGCTCCTACGAGCAGTACTTC. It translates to CSARDNSSYEQYF.

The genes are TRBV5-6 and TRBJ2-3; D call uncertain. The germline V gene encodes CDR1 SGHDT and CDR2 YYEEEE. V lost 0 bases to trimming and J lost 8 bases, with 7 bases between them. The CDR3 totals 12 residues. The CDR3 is CASSLGSPTQYF. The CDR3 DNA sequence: TGTGCCAGCAGCTTGGGCAGTCCTACGCAGTATTTT.

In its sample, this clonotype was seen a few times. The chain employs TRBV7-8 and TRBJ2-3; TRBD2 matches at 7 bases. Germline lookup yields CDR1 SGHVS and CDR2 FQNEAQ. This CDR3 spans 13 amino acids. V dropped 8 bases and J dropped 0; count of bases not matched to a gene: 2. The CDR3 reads CASLSGSTDTQYF. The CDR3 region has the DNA TGTGCCAGCCTTAGCGGGAGCACAGATACGCAGTATTTT. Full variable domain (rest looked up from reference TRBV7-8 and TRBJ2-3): GAGVSQSPRYKVAKRGQDVALRCDPISGHVSLFWYQQALGQGPEFLTYFQNEAQLDKSGLPSDRFFAERPEGSVSTLKIQRTQQEDSAVYLCASLSGSTDTQYFGPGTRLTVL.

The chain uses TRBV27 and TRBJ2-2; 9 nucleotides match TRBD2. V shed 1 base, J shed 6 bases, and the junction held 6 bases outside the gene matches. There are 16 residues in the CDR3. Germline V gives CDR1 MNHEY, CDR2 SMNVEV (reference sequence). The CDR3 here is CASSLFSGSTPGELFF. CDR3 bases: TGTGCCAGCAGTTTATTTAGCGGGAGTACCCCCGGGGAGCTGTTTTTT.

CDR3: CASSYGGSAAYEQYF. Written as DNA, the CDR3 is TGTGCCAGCAGCTACGGGGGGAGCGCCGCCTACGAGCAGTACTTC. The chain employs TRBV11-2 and TRBJ2-7; the match to TRBD2 covers 7 bases. This CDR3 is 15 amino acids long. The germline CDR1 and CDR2 sequences are SGHAT and FQNNGV. The V and J ends lost 4 bases and 2 bases, in that order; junction bases with no gene match: 8.

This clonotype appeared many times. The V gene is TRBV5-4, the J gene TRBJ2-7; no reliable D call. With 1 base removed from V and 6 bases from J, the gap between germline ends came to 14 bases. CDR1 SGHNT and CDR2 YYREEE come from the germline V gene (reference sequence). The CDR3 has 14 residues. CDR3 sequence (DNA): TGTGCCAGCAGCTTGTGGGGTGGCGGTGGCGAGCAGTACTTC. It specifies CASSLWGGGGEQYF.

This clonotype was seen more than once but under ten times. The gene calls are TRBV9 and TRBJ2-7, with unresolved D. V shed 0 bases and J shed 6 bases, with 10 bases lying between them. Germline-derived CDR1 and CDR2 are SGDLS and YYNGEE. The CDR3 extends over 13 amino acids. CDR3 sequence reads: CASSVATAGEQYF. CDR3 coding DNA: TGTGCCAGCAGCGTAGCTACGGCCGGCGAGCAGTACTTC. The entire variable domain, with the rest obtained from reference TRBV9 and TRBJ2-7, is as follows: DSGVTQTPKHLITATGQRVTLRCSPRSGDLSVYWYQQSLDQGLQFLIQYYNGEERAKGNILERFSAQQFPDLHSELNLSSLELGDSALYFCASSVATAGEQYFGPGTRLTVT.

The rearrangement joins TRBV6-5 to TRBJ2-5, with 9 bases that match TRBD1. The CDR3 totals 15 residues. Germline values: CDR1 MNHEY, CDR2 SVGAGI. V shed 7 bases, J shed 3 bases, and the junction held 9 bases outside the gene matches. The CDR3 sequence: CASTHRWDREETQYF. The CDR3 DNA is TGTGCCAGCACTCACCGCTGGGACAGGGAAGAGACCCAGTACTTC.

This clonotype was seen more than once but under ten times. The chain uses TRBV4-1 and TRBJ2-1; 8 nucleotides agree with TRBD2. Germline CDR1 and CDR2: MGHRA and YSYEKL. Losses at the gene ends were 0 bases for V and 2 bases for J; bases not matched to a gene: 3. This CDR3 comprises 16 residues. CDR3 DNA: TGCGCCAGCAGCCAAGATGCGGGACTAGCCTACAATGAGCAGTTCTTC. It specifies CASSQDAGLAYNEQFF.

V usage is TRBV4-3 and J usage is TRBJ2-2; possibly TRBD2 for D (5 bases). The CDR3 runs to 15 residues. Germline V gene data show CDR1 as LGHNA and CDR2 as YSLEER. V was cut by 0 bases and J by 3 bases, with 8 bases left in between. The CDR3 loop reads CASSQEADYTGELFF. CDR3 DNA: TGCGCCAGCAGCCAAGAAGCGGACTACACCGGGGAGCTGTTTTTT.

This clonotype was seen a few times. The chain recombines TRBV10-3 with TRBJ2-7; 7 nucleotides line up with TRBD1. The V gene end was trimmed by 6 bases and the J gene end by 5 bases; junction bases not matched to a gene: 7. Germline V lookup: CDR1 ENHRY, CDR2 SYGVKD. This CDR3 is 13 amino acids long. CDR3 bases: TGTGCCATCAGACAAGACAGGGCCCACGAGCAGTACTTC. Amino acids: CAIRQDRAHEQYF.

The CDR3 DNA is TGTGCCAGCAGCCCGGTCGCGGGAGCGGCAGATACGCAGTATTTT. Translation: CASSPVAGAADTQYF. This chain uses TRBV12-3 or TRBV12-4 with TRBJ2-3; 7 bases map to TRBD2. The CDR3 length is 15 residues. Trimming took 6 bases from V and 4 from J; bases not matched to a gene: 10.

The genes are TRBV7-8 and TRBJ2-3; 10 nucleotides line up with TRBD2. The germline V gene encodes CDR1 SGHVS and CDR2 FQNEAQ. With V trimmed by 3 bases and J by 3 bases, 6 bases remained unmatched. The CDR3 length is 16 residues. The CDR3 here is CASSLGLARSTDTQYF. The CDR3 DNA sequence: TGTGCCAGCAGCTTGGGACTAGCGAGATCTACAGATACGCAGTATTTT.

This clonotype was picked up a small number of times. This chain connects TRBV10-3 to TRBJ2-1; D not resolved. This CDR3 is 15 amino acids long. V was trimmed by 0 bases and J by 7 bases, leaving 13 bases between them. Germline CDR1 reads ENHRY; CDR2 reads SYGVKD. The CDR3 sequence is CAISESLGGANEQFF. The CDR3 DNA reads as TGTGCCATCAGTGAGTCCCTGGGCGGAGCTAATGAGCAGTTCTTC.